These 25 T cell receptor beta chains were sequenced from one sample in a study of molecular identifiers for immune sequencing clone quantification. MiXCR, applied by TCRdb to the PCR reads, yields one record per CDR3 protein. Of approximately 680,000 distinct CDR3 sequences in the sample, roughly 25% were seen once. Sequences were obtained from naive CD8+ T cells from blood, with Jurkat cell RNA spiked in. Subset indicated: FACS-sorted CD8+CD4-CCR7+CD45RA+ naive T cells. The origin of the receptors is a human donor in good health. Some libraries in this study had Jurkat cell RNA spiked in.

Points on this clonotype: Its ends do not fully match the called genes, so a read error is possible. CDR3 sequence (DNA): TGTGCCAGCCGCTTAGCCCCTGGGTACGAGCGGTACTTC. Translation: CASRLAPGYERYF. This chain connects TRBV7-9 to TRBJ2-7; D not certain. Germline V gene sequence: CDR1 SEHNR, CDR2 FQNEAQ (reference sequence). CDR3 length: 13 amino acids.

A note on this clonotype: One junction end does not reproduce the germline sequence, and a read error may be involved. V and J are TRBV4-3 and TRBJ2-7, with D maybe TRBD2 (6 bases). The CDR3 totals 18 residues. The germline CDR1 and CDR2 sequences are LGHNA and YSLEER. The CDR3, as DNA: TGCGCCAGCAGCCAAGTACCCCTATCCAGCGGGCTTACCTACGAGCAGCACTTC. Translated: CASSQVPLSSGLTYEQHF.

This clonotype was counted between two and nine times. The J gene is TRBJ2-3, the V gene TRBV9; D might be TRBD1 (6 bases). V was cut by 4 bases and J by 0 bases, with 12 bases left in between. This CDR3 has 15 amino acids. Germline lookup yields CDR1 SGDLS and CDR2 YYNGEE. CDR3 nucleotides: TGTGCCAGCAGCTCTCGACAGGATAGCACAGATACGCAGTATTTT. This sequence encodes CASSSRQDSTDTQYF.

Remarks on this clonotype: One end of the junction does not line up with germline, which may come from a read error. This sequence joins TRBV20-1 and TRBJ1-1; possibly TRBD1 for D (5 bases). Germline V gives CDR1 DFQATT, CDR2 SNEGSKA (reference sequence). The CDR3 loop spans 13 amino acids. CDR3 in amino acids: CGARDAWNTEAFF. Written as DNA, the CDR3 is TGCGGTGCACGGGACGCATGGAACACTGAAGCTTTCTTT.

A word on this clonotype: This CDR3 fails to terminate in the conserved phenylalanine or tryptophan, so it likely reflects a read error. The V gene is TRBV27, the J gene TRBJ1-4; D not certain. Germline CDR1 reads MNHEY; CDR2 reads SMNVEV (reference sequence). Trimming pared 8 bases from V and 0 bases from J, leaving 13 bases between. CDR3 size: 15 residues. The CDR3 sequence is CASRKDGATNEKLFI. Written as DNA, the CDR3 is TGTGCCAGCCGAAAGGACGGTGCAACTAATGAAAAACTGTTTATT.

This chain joins TRBV12-3 or TRBV12-4 and TRBJ2-7; D remains ambiguous. V shed 8 bases and J shed 7 bases, with 15 bases lying between them. CDR3 length equals 12 residues. The CDR3: CASGRGGWEQYF. The DNA of the CDR3 is TGTGCCAGCGGCCGAGGTGGTTGGGAGCAGTACTTC.

The chain uses TRBV30 and TRBJ2-1, with D tentatively TRBD2 (6 bases). CDR1 is GTSNPN and CDR2 is SVGIG in the germline V gene (reference sequence). The length of the CDR3 is 13 residues. V lost 0 bases, J lost 8 bases, and 11 bases lay in between. The CDR3 DNA sequence: TGTGCCTGGAGTGTCGGGGGTGGGGATGAGCAGTTCTTC. Encoded protein: CAWSVGGGDEQFF. Full variable domain (outside the CDR3, taken from reference TRBV30 and TRBJ2-1): SQTIHQWPATLVQPVGSPLSLECTVEGTSNPNLYWYRQAAGRGLQLLFYSVGIGQISSEVPQNLSASRPQDRQFILSSKKLLLSDSGFYLCAWSVGGGDEQFFGPGTRLTVL.

This clonotype occurred many times. The chain carries TRBV6-2 or TRBV6-3 and TRBJ1-5; D not certain. The CDR3 has 13 residues. Trimming cost V 2 bases and J 6 bases, with 8 bases left between them. Germline loops: CDR1 MNHEY, CDR2 SVGEGT. CDR3: CASSYGVSQPQHF. The DNA of the CDR3 is TGTGCCAGCAGTTACGGAGTGAGTCAGCCCCAGCATTTT.

This clonotype was counted many times. This chain connects TRBV7-9 to TRBJ1-1; 7 nucleotides match TRBD1. The CDR3 consists of 15 residues. V lost 1 base, J lost 5 bases, and 7 bases stayed unmatched. CDR1 SEHNR and CDR2 FQNEAQ come from the germline V gene (reference sequence). CDR3 residues: CASSLVTGLGTEAFF. CDR3 DNA sequence: TGTGCCAGCAGCTTAGTGACAGGGCTGGGGACTGAAGCTTTCTTT.

This clonotype was counted between two and nine times. The chain carries TRBV4-3 and TRBJ2-5; possibly TRBD2 for D (6 bases). The germline V gene encodes CDR1 LGHNA and CDR2 YSLEER. The CDR3 is 14 residues long. V lost 3 bases, J lost 1 base, and 9 bases lay in between. CDR3 sequence: CASSQGSGQETQYF. The CDR3 DNA sequence: TGCGCCAGCAGCCAGGGTAGCGGCCAAGAGACCCAGTACTTC.

This clonotype was observed a few times. V usage is TRBV9 and J usage is TRBJ2-7; either TRBD1 or TRBD2 may supply D (5 bases each). The CDR3 sequence is 12 residues long. Germline CDR1 is SGDLS and CDR2 is YYNGEE. V lost 7 bases, J lost 3 bases, and 11 bases lay in between. CDR3 coding DNA: TGTGCCAGCGAGGGGCTGGACTACGAGCAGTACTTC. Amino acid sequence: CASEGLDYEQYF. The variable domain in full, with the rest retrieved from reference TRBV9 and TRBJ2-7, is DSGVTQTPKHLITATGQRVTLRCSPRSGDLSVYWYQQSLDQGLQFLIQYYNGEERAKGNILERFSAQQFPDLHSELNLSSLELGDSALYFCASEGLDYEQYFGPGTRLTVT.

There are a few counts of this clonotype. This chain links TRBV7-6 with TRBJ2-5; TRBD2 matches at 9 bases. Germline V gene lookup returns CDR1 SGHVS and CDR2 FNYEAQ. Trimming took 3 bases from V and 3 from J; bases not matched to a gene: 2. This CDR3 contains 14 residues. DNA for the CDR3: TGTGCCAGCAGCTTTGGCGGGGGGGAAGAGACCCAGTACTTC. It yields the protein CASSFGGGEETQYF.

The CDR3 coding sequence is TGTGCCAGCAGCGGGGGGGGGAGCTCGTCCGGCTACACCTTC. Protein sequence: CASSGGGSSSGYTF. This chain links TRBV7-9 with TRBJ1-2, with a possible D match to TRBD1 (5 bases). The CDR3 loop spans 14 amino acids. The V and J ends lost 5 bases and 8 bases respectively, with 18 bases between them. Germline assignment: CDR1 SEHNR and CDR2 FQNEAQ (reference sequence).

This chain uses TRBV6-5 with TRBJ1-1; D perhaps matches TRBD1 (6 bases). V was shortened by 6 bases and J by 4 bases, with 18 bases between the two germline ends. This CDR3 has 15 residues. Per germline, CDR1 MNHEY and CDR2 SVGAGI. The CDR3 bases are TGTGCCAGCAGCGGAGGGTGGGGGCTGGGCACTGAAGCTTTCTTT. This sequence encodes CASSGGWGLGTEAFF.

V and J are TRBV24-1 and TRBJ2-2, with TRBD1 matching 10 bases. This CDR3 has 14 amino acids. Germline trimming cut 9 bases from V and 6 bases from J; bases unmatched to any gene: 6. Germline V gene sequence: CDR1 KGHDR, CDR2 SFDVKD. The CDR3 spells CATARDRGAGELFF. CDR3 DNA sequence: TGTGCCACCGCCCGGGACAGGGGCGCCGGGGAGCTGTTTTTT.

Many counts were recorded for this clonotype. The chain employs TRBV6-5 and TRBJ1-1, with D unresolved. Deletions cut 8 bases from V and 0 bases from J, with 7 bases between. The CDR3 has 12 amino acids. CDR1 and CDR2 from the germline V gene are MNHEY and SVGAGI. CDR3 loop: CASGLVNTEAFF. In DNA form, the CDR3 reads TGTGCCAGCGGGCTCGTGAACACTGAAGCTTTCTTT.

In this sample, this clonotype turned up many times. The chain links TRBV6-5 to TRBJ1-5; TRBD1 aligns across 9 bases. The junction had 9 bases not matched to a gene; V was cut back by 6 bases and J by 6 bases. From germline, CDR1 is MNHEY and CDR2 SVGAGI. There are 15 residues in the CDR3. The CDR3: CASRPGQGGAQPQHF. The CDR3 DNA follows: TGTGCCAGCAGGCCGGGACAGGGCGGCGCTCAGCCCCAGCATTTT.

There are a few counts of this clonotype. This chain connects TRBV7-6 to TRBJ2-7, with D tentatively TRBD2 (7 bases). Germline CDR1 reads SGHVS; CDR2 reads FNYEAQ. Trimming stripped 4 bases from V and 3 bases from J, with 16 bases between. This CDR3 spans 15 amino acids. CDR3 sequence reads: CASSSGVAGNYEQYF. The CDR3 nucleotides are TGTGCCAGCAGCTCAGGGGTAGCGGGTAACTACGAGCAGTACTTC.

This clonotype was recorded at least ten times. The V and J genes are TRBV12-3 or TRBV12-4 and TRBJ2-2; D may be TRBD1 (6 bases). The CDR3 is 16 residues long. V was trimmed by 5 bases and J by 3 bases, leaving 16 bases between them. The CDR3 DNA sequence: TGTGCCAGCAGTCTCGAGGGGACAAAATACACCGGGGAGCTGTTTTTT. Residues: CASSLEGTKYTGELFF.

In its sample, this clonotype was seen a few times. This chain connects TRBV6-2 or TRBV6-3 to TRBJ2-7; D is possibly TRBD1 or TRBD2 (6 bases each). CDR1 MNHEY and CDR2 SVGEGT come from the germline V gene. Trimming removed 1 base at V and 1 base at J, with 11 bases between. There are 15 residues in the CDR3. CDR3 sequence: CASSYYGGTSYEQYF. The CDR3 region has the DNA TGTGCCAGCAGTTACTATGGGGGGACATCCTACGAGCAGTACTTC.

This clonotype was seen repeatedly, ten times or more. This rearrangement joins TRBV24-1 to TRBJ2-1; no definite D call. The CDR3 length is 13 residues. The germline V gene encodes CDR1 KGHDR and CDR2 SFDVKD. V was clipped by 6 bases and J by 6 bases, with 11 bases between them. CDR3 DNA: TGTGCCACCAGTTTACACCAGGCCAATGAGCAGTTCTTC. It is translated as CATSLHQANEQFF.

The chain uses TRBV27 and TRBJ2-6, with 7 nucleotides matching TRBD1. Germline-derived CDR1 and CDR2 are MNHEY and SMNVEV (reference sequence). This CDR3 has 19 amino acids. V lost 5 bases and J lost 0; bases outside the gene matches: 13. Here the CDR3 DNA reads TGTGCCAGCAGTACTCTACTTTGGACAGGAGACTCTGGGGCCAACGTCCTGACTTTC. Translating gives CASSTLLWTGDSGANVLTF.

The V call is TRBV7-9, the J call TRBJ2-4; TRBD1 or TRBD2 may be the D gene (5 bases each). Germline CDR1 SEHNR, CDR2 FQNEAQ (reference sequence). V lost 8 bases and J lost 0, with 17 bases in between. The CDR3 is 16 amino acids. CDR3 protein: CASSSGTALAKNIQYF. CDR3 nucleotides: TGTGCCAGCTCATCCGGGACGGCTTTAGCCAAAAACATTCAGTACTTC. Drawing the rest from reference TRBV7-9 and TRBJ2-4, the complete variable domain is DTGVSQNPRHKITKRGQNVTFRCDPISEHNRLYWYRQTLGQGPEFLTYFQNEAQLEKSRLLSDRFSAERPKGSFSTLEIQRTEQGDSAMYLCASSSGTALAKNIQYFGAGTRLSVL.

The chain joins TRBV20-1 to TRBJ2-1; 8 bases map to TRBD2. V was pared by 4 bases and J by 6 bases, with 14 bases of the junction left unmatched. Germline CDR1 and CDR2: DFQATT and SNEGSKA (reference sequence). CDR3 length: 16 residues. The CDR3 nucleotides are TGCAGTGCTATATTCCGTACCAGCGGGAGAGTCAATGAGCAGTTCTTC. Its protein product is CSAIFRTSGRVNEQFF.

This clonotype was observed at least ten times. J is TRBJ2-7 and V is TRBV7-9, with D hard to call. The CDR3 length is 13 residues. Germline assignment: CDR1 SEHNR and CDR2 FQNEAQ (reference sequence). The V end was cut by 5 bases, the J end by 1 base, with 9 bases between. The CDR3 DNA follows: TGTGCCAGCAGCCCTCAGAGGTCCTACGAGCAGTACTTC. Its translation: CASSPQRSYEQYF.